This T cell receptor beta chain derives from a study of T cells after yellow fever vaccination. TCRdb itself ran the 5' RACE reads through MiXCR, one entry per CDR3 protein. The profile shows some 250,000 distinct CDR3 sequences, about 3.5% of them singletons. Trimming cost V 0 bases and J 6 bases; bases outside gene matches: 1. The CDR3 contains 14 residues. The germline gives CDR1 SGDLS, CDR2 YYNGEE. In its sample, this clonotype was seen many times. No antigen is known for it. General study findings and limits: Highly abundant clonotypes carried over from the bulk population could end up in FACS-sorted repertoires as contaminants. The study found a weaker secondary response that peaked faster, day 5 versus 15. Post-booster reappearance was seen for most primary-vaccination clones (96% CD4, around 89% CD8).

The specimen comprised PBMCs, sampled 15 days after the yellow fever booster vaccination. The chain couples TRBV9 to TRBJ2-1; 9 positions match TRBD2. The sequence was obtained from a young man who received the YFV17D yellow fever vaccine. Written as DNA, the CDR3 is TGTGCCAGCAGCGTAGCTAGCGGGATCAATGAGCAGTTCTTC. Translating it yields CASSVASGINEQFF.